Below are 3 T cell receptor beta chains sequenced from a single sample in a study of OX40 agonist ivuxolimab in advanced cancers. Using immunoSEQ multiplex PCR, the repertoire was profiled, and TCRdb retains in-frame clones only, with some absent. Of approximately 69,000 clones in the sample, roughly 94% were seen once. Sample: CD4+ or CD8+ T cells sorted from blood, taken in a trial of the OX40 agonist ivuxolimab. The receptors here all came from an adult with an advanced solid tumor such as melanoma, head and neck, liver or kidney cancer.

In DNA, the CDR3 is TGTGCCAGCAGCTTCACAACAGGGAGGGAGACCCAGTACTTC. Its protein is CASSFTTGRETQYF. The J gene is TRBJ2-5, the V gene TRBV5-6; D assignment may be TRBD1 or TRBD2 (6 bases each). CDR3 length equals 14 residues. V lost 2 bases and J lost 5, with 13 bases in between. Germline V gene lookup returns CDR1 SGHDT and CDR2 YYEEEE.

The chain carries TRBV7-9 and TRBJ1-3; TRBD1 aligns across 9 bases. This CDR3 is built from 16 residues. Germline values: CDR1 SEHNR, CDR2 FQNEAQ (reference sequence). With V trimmed by 4 bases and J by 4 bases, 8 bases remained unmatched. The CDR3 nucleotides read TGTGCCAGCAGCTCCCTAGGGACAGGGAGCGGAAACACCATATATTTT. Residues: CASSSLGTGSGNTIYF. The full variable domain, its missing parts supplied by reference TRBV7-9 and TRBJ1-3, is DTGVSQNPRHKITKRGQNVTFRCDPISEHNRLYWYRQTLGQGPEFLTYFQNEAQLEKSRLLSDRFSAERPKGSFSTLEIQRTEQGDSAMYLCASSSLGTGSGNTIYFGEGSWLTVV.

The chain joins TRBV5-4 to TRBJ1-2; no clear D gene. The V end was cut by 7 bases, the J end by 6 bases, with 19 bases between. Germline V gene lookup returns CDR1 SGHNT and CDR2 YYREEE (reference sequence). The CDR3 length is 14 residues. CDR3 DNA: TGTGCCAGCCCCCCTCCCGGGGTTATGGATGGCTACACCTTC. It codes for CASPPPGVMDGYTF.